The 27 T cell receptor beta chains below come from one sample, sequenced in a study of post-analysis software for immune sequencing data. cDNA libraries for TCR beta contained unique molecular identifiers. MiXCR, applied by TCRdb to the PCR reads, yields one record per CDR3 protein. The table has 150,000 to 200,000 distinct CDR3 sequences, about 37% seen once; the top ten hold roughly 28%. Specimen: blood, collected after autologous hematopoietic stem cell transplantation. These TCRs come from a girl aged 10-17 years with multiple sclerosis.

A note on this clonotype: This may be a read error, as it is one base from a much larger clone. The chain joins TRBV15 to TRBJ2-3, with a tentative D call TRBD1 (5 bases). Germline lookup yields CDR1 LNHNV and CDR2 YYDKDF (reference sequence). This CDR3 is built from 13 residues. DNA for the CDR3: TGTGTCACCAGCAGAGATGGGGCGGATACGCAGTATTTT. Its translation: CVTSRDGADTQYF.

A word on this clonotype: At one end the junction does not follow the germline gene, possibly because of a read error. The chain joins TRBV4-2 to TRBJ2-3; D gene unclear. This CDR3 comprises 17 residues. Looked up from germline, CDR1 is LGHNA and CDR2 is YNFKEQ. The CDR3 reads CASSQDGALWVTDTPYF. CDR3 DNA: TGTGCCAGCAGCCAAGACGGCGCGCTCTGGGTCACAGATACGCCGTATTTT.

V is TRBV6-5 and J is TRBJ1-4; no clear D. V lost 2 bases, J lost 5 bases, and 9 bases lay in between. The V gene's germline CDR1 is MNHEY and CDR2 SVGAGI. The CDR3 sequence is 14 residues long. CDR3: CASSYEGSNEKLFF. As DNA, the CDR3 is TGTGCCAGCAGTTACGAGGGATCGAATGAAAAACTGTTTTTT.

This clonotype showed up just a few times. The chain uses TRBV7-9 and TRBJ1-6; no definite D call. In germline, CDR1 is SEHNR, CDR2 FQNEAQ (reference sequence). V shed 1 base and J shed 0 bases, with 16 bases lying between them. This CDR3 has 19 residues. Written as DNA, the CDR3 is TGTGCCAGCAGCTTAGGAGGTGATGGAACTTCCTCCTATAATTCACCCCTCCACTTT. It codes for CASSLGGDGTSSYNSPLHF.

This clonotype was observed at least ten times. This chain joins TRBV6-1 and TRBJ2-7; tentative D call: TRBD2 (5 bases). With 5 bases removed from V and 0 bases from J, the gap between germline ends came to 11 bases. Looked up from germline, CDR1 is MNHNS and CDR2 is SASEGT. This CDR3 is 14 amino acids long. The CDR3 is CASSPLGSSYEQYF. The DNA of the CDR3 is TGTGCCAGCAGTCCTTTAGGGAGCTCCTACGAGCAGTACTTC.

The gene calls are TRBV9 and TRBJ2-7; 7 bases line up with TRBD2. From germline, CDR1 is SGDLS and CDR2 YYNGEE. The CDR3 is made up of 14 amino acids. After removal of 4 bases from V and 1 base from J, the junction contained 5 bases not matched to a gene. The CDR3 protein is CASSPRTRSYEQYF. In DNA form, the CDR3 reads TGTGCCAGCAGCCCCCGGACTAGATCCTACGAGCAGTACTTC.

This clonotype has just a few counts. DNA of the CDR3: TGTGCCAGCAGCACCGGGACTGCCCATAATTCACCCCTCCACTTT. Translation: CASSTGTAHNSPLHF. V gene TRBV13 combines with J gene TRBJ1-6, with D maybe TRBD1 (5 bases). The CDR3 is 15 amino acids. V lost 5 bases and J 5 bases, leaving 13 bases between the germline ends. Germline-derived CDR1 and CDR2 are PRHDT and FYEKMQ (reference sequence).

The CDR3 coding sequence is TGTGCCAGCAGCCTGGGGGCTGGGCCACCCCTCCACTTT. It translates to CASSLGAGPPLHF. This sequence joins TRBV27 and TRBJ1-6; D is possibly TRBD1 (6 bases). Trimming pared 6 bases from V and 11 bases from J, leaving 14 bases between. The CDR3 contains 13 residues. Germline-derived CDR1 and CDR2 are MNHEY and SMNVEV (reference sequence).

The rearrangement uses TRBV25-1 and TRBJ1-5; the D gene is possibly TRBD1 (5 bases). CDR1 MGHDK and CDR2 SYGVNS come from the germline V gene. This CDR3 comprises 14 residues. The ends were cut back, 3 bases at V and 7 bases at J, with 13 bases in the middle. DNA of the CDR3: TGTGCCAGCAGTGAGGCAGGTGGGGACCAGCCCCAGCATTTT. Translation gives CASSEAGGDQPQHF.

This clonotype was seen a few times. The CDR3 region is CSADSLSGTMNTEAFF. The CDR3 DNA follows: TGCAGTGCAGACTCACTATCAGGTACCATGAACACTGAAGCTTTCTTT. This rearrangement joins TRBV20-1 to TRBJ1-1; D call uncertain. The CDR3 runs to 16 residues. Germline V gene sequence: CDR1 DFQATT, CDR2 SNEGSKA (reference sequence). Trimming shortened V by 6 bases and J by 0 bases, and 20 bases separated the two germline ends.

There are many counts of this clonotype. The genes are TRBV28 and TRBJ1-2; 7 positions match TRBD1. V lost 8 bases and J lost 1; bases outside the gene matches: 4. The CDR3 is 13 residues long. Germline lookup yields CDR1 MDHEN and CDR2 SYDVKM. This CDR3 is CASQTGLNYGYTF. CDR3 bases: TGTGCCAGCCAGACAGGGCTTAACTATGGCTACACCTTC.

This clonotype has more than one count but fewer than ten. This chain uses TRBV24-1 with TRBJ2-5; the D is unclear. This CDR3 comprises 12 residues. V was cut by 8 bases and J by 1 base, with 7 bases left in between. Germline V gene data show CDR1 as KGHDR and CDR2 as SFDVKD. The CDR3 reads CATKDVQETQYF. CDR3 bases: TGTGCCACCAAGGACGTCCAAGAGACCCAGTACTTC.

This clonotype was recorded a few times. V is TRBV11-3 and J is TRBJ2-1; D not certain. Germline loops: CDR1 SGHNT, CDR2 YENEEA. V was shortened by 1 base and J by 9 bases, with 4 bases between the two germline ends. The CDR3 has 11 amino acids. The CDR3 protein is CASSLASEQFF. Here the CDR3 DNA reads TGTGCCAGCAGCTTAGCCAGTGAGCAGTTCTTC. Together with reference TRBV11-3 and TRBJ2-1, the CDR3 gives the full variable domain: EAGVVQSPRYKIIEKKQPVAFWCNPISGHNTLYWYLQNLGQGPELLIRYENEEAVDDSQLPKDRFSAERLKGVDSTLKIQPAELGDSAVYLCASSLASEQFFGPGTRLTVL.

A note on this clonotype: One end of the junction is discordant with germline, which a read error may explain. The chain carries TRBV27 and TRBJ2-1; 8 bases fit TRBD2. There are 21 residues in the CDR3. Germline values: CDR1 MNHEY, CDR2 SMNVEV (reference sequence). CDR3 region: CASSLSGEGGRLPSGDNERFF. CDR3 nucleotide sequence: TGTGCCAGCAGTTTAAGCGGTGAAGGCGGGAGGTTACCTAGTGGGGACAATGAGCGGTTCTTC.

V and J are TRBV7-2 and TRBJ1-5; the D gene is possibly TRBD1 (5 bases). Germline assignment: CDR1 SGHTA and CDR2 FQGNSA. V lost 1 base to trimming and J lost 2 bases, with 12 bases between them. The CDR3 sequence is 16 residues long. The CDR3 loop reads CASSLEGSSGNQPQHF. CDR3 bases: TGTGCCAGCAGCTTAGAGGGGTCATCTGGCAATCAGCCCCAGCATTTT.

This clonotype came up many times. This chain joins TRBV20-1 and TRBJ2-7; TRBD2 is a possible D gene (5 bases). Germline CDR1 is DFQATT and CDR2 is SNEGSKA (reference sequence). V lost 6 bases to trimming and J lost 4 bases, with 10 bases between them. The CDR3 extends over 11 amino acids. CDR3 nucleotide sequence: TGCAGTGCCGCAGAGGGATACGAGCAGTACTTC. It codes for CSAAEGYEQYF.

About this clonotype: Compared with germline, one end of the junction differs, possibly owing to a read error. This chain joins TRBV7-8 and TRBJ2-3; TRBD1 matches 8 bases. Germline V gene sequence: CDR1 SGHVS, CDR2 FQNEAQ. This CDR3 has 17 residues. The CDR3 DNA sequence: TGTGCCAGCAGCTTAGCGGACACAGGGGGAGACACAGATGCGCAGTATTTT. Translated: CASSLADTGGDTDAQYF.

The CDR3 is CASSSFGIAQGAEQYF. CDR3 coding DNA: TGTGCCAGCAGTTCCTTTGGGATTGCGCAGGGGGCTGAGCAGTACTTC. The rearrangement joins TRBV12-3 or TRBV12-4 to TRBJ2-7, with 8 bases fitting TRBD1. CDR3 length: 16 residues. V shed 4 bases, J shed 7 bases, and the junction held 15 bases outside the gene matches.

The chain is built from TRBV29-1 and TRBJ1-1, with D tentatively TRBD1 (6 bases). The CDR3 loop spans 15 amino acids. Trimming stripped 0 bases from V and 3 bases from J, with 14 bases between. Germline CDR1 SQVTM, CDR2 ANQGSEA. This CDR3 reads CSVEDQGIRHTEAFF. The CDR3 DNA reads TGCAGCGTTGAAGATCAGGGGATTCGGCACACTGAAGCTTTCTTT.

This clonotype occurred a few times. The rearrangement uses TRBV29-1 and TRBJ2-3; TRBD2 matches 9 bases. The CDR3 has 16 residues. Trimming at V came to 6 bases and at J to 0 bases, leaving 10 bases not matched to a gene. Germline values: CDR1 SQVTM, CDR2 ANQGSEA. The CDR3 sequence: CSVGAGGRASTDTQYF. Written as DNA, the CDR3 is TGCAGCGTCGGGGCCGGCGGGAGGGCTAGCACAGATACGCAGTATTTT.

This clonotype was recorded many times. The chain uses TRBV5-5 and TRBJ2-3; 14 positions match TRBD2. The CDR3 extends over 18 amino acids. The germline gives CDR1 SGHKS, CDR2 YYEKEE (reference sequence). Unmatched junction bases numbered 6, after V lost 3 bases and J lost 0 bases. The CDR3 DNA reads TGTGCCAGCAGCTCGGGACTAGCGGGAGTTGGTAGCACAGATACGCAGTATTTT. This translates into CASSSGLAGVGSTDTQYF.

This clonotype was observed at least ten times. V and J are TRBV7-6 and TRBJ2-1; D is unresolved. CDR3 size: 14 residues. Germline V CDR1 and CDR2: SGHVS, FNYEAQ. Trimming stripped 1 base from V and 5 bases from J, with 9 bases between. CDR3 in amino acids: CASSLERDNNEQFF. CDR3 coding DNA: TGTGCCAGCAGCTTAGAGAGAGATAACAATGAGCAGTTCTTC.

The V and J genes are TRBV6-5 and TRBJ1-6; 7 bases agree with TRBD1. The CDR3 is 16 residues long. Trimming removed 2 bases from V and 3 bases from J; junction bases left unmatched: 4. Germline V CDR1 and CDR2: MNHEY, SVGAGI. The CDR3 protein is CASSYDWDSYNSPLHF. The DNA of the CDR3 is TGTGCCAGCAGTTACGACTGGGACAGCTATAATTCACCCCTCCACTTT.

This clonotype was seen ten or more times. The rearrangement uses TRBV7-6 and TRBJ2-7, with D unresolved. This CDR3 spans 15 amino acids. The V gene's germline CDR1 is SGHVS and CDR2 FNYEAQ. The ends were cut back, 1 base at V and 3 bases at J, with 13 bases in the middle. The DNA of the CDR3 is TGTGCCAGCAGCTTAGGAGTCAGACCCGACTACGAGCAGTACTTC. It is translated as CASSLGVRPDYEQYF.

About this clonotype: A much bigger clone sits one base away, suggesting this may be a read error. The CDR3 protein is CSGNRGSEQYF. CDR3 DNA sequence: TGCAGCGGGAACAGGGGGAGTGAGCAGTACTTC. This chain uses TRBV29-1 with TRBJ2-5; 8 bases agree with TRBD1. Unmatched junction bases numbered 9, after V lost 7 bases and J lost 11 bases. Germline V CDR1 and CDR2: SQVTM, ANQGSEA. The CDR3 is 11 residues long.

The chain couples TRBV6-5 to TRBJ2-1; D is unresolved. The CDR3 is 13 residues long. The germline CDR1 and CDR2 sequences are MNHEY and SVGAGI. The V end was cut by 6 bases, the J end by 3 bases, with 9 bases between. The CDR3 sequence: CASSRTDYNEQFF. CDR3 bases: TGTGCCAGCAGCCGTACTGACTACAATGAGCAGTTCTTC.

In this sample, this clonotype turned up a few times. V gene TRBV11-3 combines with J gene TRBJ2-5; the match to TRBD2 covers 11 bases. Near its end, the DNA agrees better with TRBJ2-7, so the J call may be wrong. The germline V gene has CDR1 SGHNT and CDR2 YENEEA. The CDR3 has 14 amino acids. The CDR3 DNA is TGTGCCAGCAGCTGGGGACTAGCGGTGGACGAGCAGTACTTC. Translating it yields CASSWGLAVDEQYF.